Listed here is a single T cell receptor beta chain. The data were obtained in a study of blood T cell repertoires in COVID-19. Study as a whole: The samples span acute and convalescent COVID-19 from the United States, Italy and Spain. From T cells, B-cell-depleted T cells, or PBMCs came the material, which was cDNA or gDNA.

In the original workflow: Reference gene primer amplification gave estimated nucleated cell counts. Clones were sequenced by immunoSEQ multiplex PCR, and TCRdb holds only the in-frame ones, with some missing. Clone size and V and J calls were adopted from that table, with D and trimming inferred from the DNA. The profile shows 250,000 to 300,000 clones, around 86% of them singletons. Sequenced: peripheral blood. This receptor was taken from a woman in her forties who had recovered from COVID-19.

Written as DNA, the CDR3 is TGCGCCAGCAGCTTGAACTTCAGGGGGGAAGAGAATAATTCACCCCTCCACTTT. It translates to CASSLNFRGEENNSPLHF. The chain links TRBV5-1 to TRBJ1-6; 7 bases fit TRBD1. Unmatched junction bases numbered 12, after V lost 1 base and J lost 5 bases. Germline V gene data show CDR1 as SGHRS and CDR2 as YFSETQ. The CDR3 length is 18 residues.